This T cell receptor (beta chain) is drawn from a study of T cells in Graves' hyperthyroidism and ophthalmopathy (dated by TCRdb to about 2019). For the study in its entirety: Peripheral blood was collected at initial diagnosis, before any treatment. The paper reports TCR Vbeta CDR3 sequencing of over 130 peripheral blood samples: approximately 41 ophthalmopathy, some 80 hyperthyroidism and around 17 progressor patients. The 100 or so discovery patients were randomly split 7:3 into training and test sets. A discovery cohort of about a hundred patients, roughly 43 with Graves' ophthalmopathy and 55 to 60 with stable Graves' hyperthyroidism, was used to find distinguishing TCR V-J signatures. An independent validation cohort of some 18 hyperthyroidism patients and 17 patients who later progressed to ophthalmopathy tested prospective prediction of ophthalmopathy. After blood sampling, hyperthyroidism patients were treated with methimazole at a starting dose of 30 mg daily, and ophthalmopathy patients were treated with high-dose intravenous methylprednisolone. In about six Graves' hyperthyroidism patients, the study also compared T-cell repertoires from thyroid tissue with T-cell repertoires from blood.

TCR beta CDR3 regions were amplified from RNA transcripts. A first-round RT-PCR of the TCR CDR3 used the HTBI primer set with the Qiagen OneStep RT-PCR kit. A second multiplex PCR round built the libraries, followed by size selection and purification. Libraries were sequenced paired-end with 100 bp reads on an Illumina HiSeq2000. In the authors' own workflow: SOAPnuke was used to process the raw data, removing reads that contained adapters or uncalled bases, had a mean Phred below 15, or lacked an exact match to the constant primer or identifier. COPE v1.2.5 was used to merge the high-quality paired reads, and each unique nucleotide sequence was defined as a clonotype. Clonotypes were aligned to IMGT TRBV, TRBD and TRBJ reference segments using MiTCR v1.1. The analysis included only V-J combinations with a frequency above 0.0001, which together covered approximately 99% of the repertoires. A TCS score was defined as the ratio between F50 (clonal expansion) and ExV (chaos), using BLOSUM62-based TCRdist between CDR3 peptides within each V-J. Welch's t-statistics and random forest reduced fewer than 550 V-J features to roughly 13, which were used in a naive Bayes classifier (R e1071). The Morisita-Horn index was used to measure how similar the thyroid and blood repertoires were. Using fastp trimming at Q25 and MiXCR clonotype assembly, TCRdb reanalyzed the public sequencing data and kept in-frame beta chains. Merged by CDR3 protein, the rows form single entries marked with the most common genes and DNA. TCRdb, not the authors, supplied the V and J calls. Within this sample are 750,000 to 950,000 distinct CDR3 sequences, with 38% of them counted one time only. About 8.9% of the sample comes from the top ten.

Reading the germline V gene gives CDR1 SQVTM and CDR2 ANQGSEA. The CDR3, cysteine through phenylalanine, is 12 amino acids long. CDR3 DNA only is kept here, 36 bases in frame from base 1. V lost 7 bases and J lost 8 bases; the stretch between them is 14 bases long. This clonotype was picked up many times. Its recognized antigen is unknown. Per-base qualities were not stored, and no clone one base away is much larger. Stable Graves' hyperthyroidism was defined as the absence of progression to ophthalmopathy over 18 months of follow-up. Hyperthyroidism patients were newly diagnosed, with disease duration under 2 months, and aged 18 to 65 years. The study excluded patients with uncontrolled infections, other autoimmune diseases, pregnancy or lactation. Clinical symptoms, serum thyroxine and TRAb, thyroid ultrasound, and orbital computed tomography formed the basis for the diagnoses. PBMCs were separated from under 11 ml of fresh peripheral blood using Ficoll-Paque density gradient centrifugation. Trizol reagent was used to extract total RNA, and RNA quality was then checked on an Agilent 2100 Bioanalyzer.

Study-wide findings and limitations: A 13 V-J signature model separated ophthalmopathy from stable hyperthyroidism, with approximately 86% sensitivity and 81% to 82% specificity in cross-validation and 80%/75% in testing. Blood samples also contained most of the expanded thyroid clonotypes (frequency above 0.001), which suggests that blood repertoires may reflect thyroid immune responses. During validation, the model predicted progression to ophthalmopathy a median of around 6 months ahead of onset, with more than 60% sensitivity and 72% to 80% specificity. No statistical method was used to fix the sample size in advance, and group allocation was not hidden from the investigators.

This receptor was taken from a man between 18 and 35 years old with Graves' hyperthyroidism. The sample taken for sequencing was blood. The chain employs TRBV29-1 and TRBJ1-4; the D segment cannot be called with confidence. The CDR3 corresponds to CSGGLVGEKLFF. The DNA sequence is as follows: TGCAGCGGCGGGCTCGTCGGCGAAAAACTGTTTTTT. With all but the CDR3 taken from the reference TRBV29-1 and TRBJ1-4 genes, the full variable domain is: SAVISQKPSRDICQRGTSLTIQCQVDSQVTMMFWYRQQPGQSLTLIATANQGSEATYESGFVIDKFPISRPNLTFSTLTVSNMSPEDSSIYLCSGGLVGEKLFFGSGTQLSVL.